A single sample is the source of the 29 T cell receptor beta chains below, sequenced in a study of blood T cell repertoires in COVID-19 (dated by TCRdb to 2018 to 2021). Library preparation employed the immunoSEQ multiplex PCR assay. TCRdb obtained this table from immuneACCESS and retained in-frame rearrangements with V and J assigned. These tables miss some clones; where compared with another copy, unresolved V genes account for less than half of the shortfall, and the remainder is unexplained. A total of around 200,000 clones appear in this sample, 80% to 85% of them only once. The top ten clones comprise approximately 4% of the sample. Sequences were obtained from peripheral blood. These receptors all come from a man aged 50 to 59 with active or convalescent COVID-19.

The V gene is TRBV10-3, the J gene TRBJ2-2; the D gene is possibly TRBD2 (6 bases). Trimming pared 3 bases from V and 7 bases from J, leaving 12 bases between. The CDR3 consists of 14 residues. Germline values: CDR1 ENHRY, CDR2 SYGVKD. This chain's CDR3 is CAISDPVSGGELFF. CDR3 nucleotide sequence: TGTGCCATCAGTGATCCGGTTAGCGGCGGGGAGCTGTTTTTT.

A word on this clone: The identical CDR3 is also encoded by other nucleotide sequences in the sample. The CDR3 loop reads CASSLGGQLNTEAFF. Here the CDR3 DNA reads TGTGCCAGCAGCTTAGGGGGCCAGTTGAACACTGAAGCTTTCTTT. The chain has TRBV7-9 and TRBJ1-1, with D possibly matching TRBD1 (5 bases). Germline V CDR1 and CDR2: SEHNR, FQNEAQ (reference sequence). V dropped 1 base and J dropped 0 bases, with 9 bases sitting between them. The CDR3 has 15 residues.

The chain combines TRBV29-1 with TRBJ1-5; 11 bases map to TRBD1. The germline V gene encodes CDR1 SQVTM and CDR2 ANQGSEA. Trimming removed 4 bases from V and 0 bases from J; junction bases left unmatched: 2. CDR3 length equals 15 residues. DNA for the CDR3: TGCAGCGTTGGGGACAGGGGGGGTAGCAATCAGCCCCAGCATTTT. Amino acid sequence: CSVGDRGGSNQPQHF.

The V call is TRBV7-2, the J call TRBJ2-2; 12 positions agree with TRBD2. After removal of 5 bases from V and 9 bases from J, the junction contained 7 bases not matched to a gene. The CDR3 has 15 amino acids. CDR1 and CDR2 (germline): SGHTA, FQGNSA. The CDR3 reads CASSPSGGAIWELFF. The CDR3 nucleotides read TGTGCCAGCAGCCCTAGCGGGGGGGCTATTTGGGAGCTGTTTTTT.

The chain has TRBV15 and TRBJ1-2; 8 bases match TRBD1. The CDR3 runs 17 residues. The V segment lost 0 bases and the J segment 1 base; nucleotides outside the gene matches: 7. In germline, CDR1 is LNHNV, CDR2 YYDKDF (reference sequence). As DNA, the CDR3 is TGTGCCACCAGCAGAGATAACACAGGGGGGGATAACTATGGCTACACCTTC. Encoded protein: CATSRDNTGGDNYGYTF.

This clone has ten or more counts. This rearrangement joins TRBV5-1 to TRBJ1-2, with 12 bases identical to TRBD1. After removal of 3 bases from V and 3 bases from J, the junction contained 12 bases not matched to a gene. The CDR3 length is 18 residues. Germline-derived CDR1 and CDR2 are SGHRS and YFSETQ. CDR3 region: CASSYTGTGGIIDYGYTF. The CDR3 nucleotides are TGCGCCAGCAGCTATACCGGGACAGGGGGCATCATTGACTATGGCTACACCTTC.

This chain connects TRBV28 to TRBJ1-2, with TRBD1 identical over 9 bases. Germline assignment: CDR1 MDHEN and CDR2 SYDVKM. V shed 3 bases and J 8 bases; nucleotides not matched to a gene: 7. The CDR3 loop spans 14 amino acids. DNA of the CDR3: TGTGCCAGCAGTTTGCCTGGACAGGGGAAAGGCTACACCTTC. Its translation is CASSLPGQGKGYTF.

The V call is TRBV24-1, the J call TRBJ2-4; maybe TRBD2 (7 bases). Between the trimmed V and J ends, which lost 6 bases and 3 bases, there was a span of 17 bases. This CDR3 spans 16 amino acids. The germline CDR1 and CDR2 sequences are KGHDR and SFDVKD. The CDR3 bases are TGTGCCACCAGTATCTCGGGGGGCGCCGGCAAAAACATTCAGTACTTC. This gives the protein CATSISGGAGKNIQYF.

The rearrangement uses TRBV7-9 and TRBJ1-6; D gene uncertain. Germline loops: CDR1 SEHNR, CDR2 FQNEAQ (reference sequence). This CDR3 has 14 amino acids. Trimming cost V 5 bases and J 5 bases, with 10 bases left between them. This CDR3 reads CASSPGLNNSPLHF. The DNA of the CDR3 is TGTGCCAGCAGCCCCGGACTGAATAATTCACCCCTCCACTTT.

V is TRBV12-3 or TRBV12-4 and J is TRBJ1-6; TRBD1 is a possible D gene (5 bases). V was shortened by 3 bases and J by 17 bases, with 11 bases between the two germline ends. The CDR3 extends over 11 amino acids. The DNA of the CDR3 is TGTGCCAGCAGTTTTAGGGGAAATTTCCACTTT. Its translation: CASSFRGNFHF.

The chain carries TRBV5-4 and TRBJ1-5; 8 bases align to TRBD1. The V gene end was trimmed by 4 bases and the J gene end by 4 bases; junction bases not matched to a gene: 7. CDR1 and CDR2 (germline): SGHNT, YYREEE (reference sequence). This CDR3 contains 15 residues. The CDR3: CASSLTGDRNQPQHF. The CDR3 DNA reads TGTGCCAGCAGCCTGACAGGGGACAGAAATCAGCCCCAGCATTTT.

The J gene is TRBJ2-7, the V gene TRBV5-1; 10 positions agree with TRBD2. With V trimmed by 7 bases and J by 0 bases, 4 bases remained unmatched. The V gene's germline CDR1 is SGHRS and CDR2 YFSETQ. The CDR3 spans 14 residues. The CDR3 DNA is TGCGCCAGCGGAAGGACTAGCGGCTCCTACGAGCAGTACTTC. The encoded protein is CASGRTSGSYEQYF.

The CDR3 DNA is TGTGCCAGCAGTTACTCGGGGTCTGACAGCTACAATGAGCAGTTCTTC. The encoded protein is CASSYSGSDSYNEQFF. The chain joins TRBV6-5 to TRBJ2-1, with a tentative D call TRBD1 (5 bases). Trimming removed 0 bases from V and 3 bases from J, with 12 bases in between. Looked up from germline, CDR1 is MNHEY and CDR2 is SVGAGI. CDR3 length: 16 amino acids.

The chain has TRBV2 and TRBJ1-1, with D hard to call. The CDR3 spans 13 residues. V dropped 3 bases and J dropped 3 bases, with 8 bases sitting between them. In germline, CDR1 is SNHLY, CDR2 FYNNEI. The CDR3 spells CASSDPGYTEAFF. The CDR3 nucleotides read TGTGCCAGCAGTGATCCGGGGTACACTGAAGCTTTCTTT.

V gene TRBV19 combines with J gene TRBJ2-7, with TRBD1 matching 9 bases. J lost 3 bases, V lost 8 bases, and 5 bases had no gene match. Germline values: CDR1 LNHDA, CDR2 SQIVND (reference sequence). There are 13 residues in the CDR3. The DNA for the CDR3 is TGTGCCAGTCAGGGACAGGGAGACTACGAGCAGTACTTC. Its protein product is CASQGQGDYEQYF.

The chain links TRBV25-1 to TRBJ2-2, with D perhaps TRBD2 (6 bases). The germline CDR1 and CDR2 sequences are MGHDK and SYGVNS. V was shortened by 4 bases and J by 3 bases, with 12 bases between the two germline ends. CDR3 length: 15 amino acids. CDR3 sequence: CASSGVSGYTGELFF. Written as DNA, the CDR3 is TGTGCCAGCAGTGGGGTTAGCGGATACACCGGGGAGCTGTTTTTT.

The V and J genes are TRBV27 and TRBJ2-5; 8 bases match TRBD2. V lost 4 bases, J lost 5 bases, and 6 bases stayed unmatched. Germline V gives CDR1 MNHEY, CDR2 SMNVEV (reference sequence). The CDR3 runs to 14 residues. The CDR3: CASSSRGGAETQYF. CDR3 sequence (DNA): TGTGCCAGCAGTTCTCGGGGGGGGGCTGAGACCCAGTACTTC.

This chain connects TRBV18 to TRBJ1-3, with D perhaps TRBD1 (6 bases). Germline V gene sequence: CDR1 KGHSH, CDR2 LQKENI. Trimming took off 1 base at V and 1 base at J, with 8 bases between the two ends. This CDR3 has 15 amino acids. This CDR3 is CASSPLGQSGNTIYF. Here the CDR3 DNA reads TGTGCCAGCTCACCACTAGGACAGTCTGGAAACACCATATATTTT.

The V and J genes are TRBV30 and TRBJ1-2, with D maybe TRBD1 (6 bases). The V gene lost 5 bases and the J gene lost 7 bases, with 23 bases spanning the gap. The CDR3 is 15 amino acids. Germline loops: CDR1 GTSNPN, CDR2 SVGIG (reference sequence). The CDR3 loop reads CAWGSWAGVRGGYTF. CDR3 DNA: TGTGCCTGGGGGTCATGGGCAGGGGTTCGCGGTGGCTACACCTTC.

The genes are TRBV9 and TRBJ1-2, with D maybe TRBD1 (5 bases). The V gene's germline CDR1 is SGDLS and CDR2 YYNGEE. This CDR3 spans 16 amino acids. Between the trimmed V and J ends, which lost 4 bases and 4 bases, there was a span of 20 bases. The CDR3 sequence is CASSPGGQGGLYGYTF. CDR3 DNA: TGTGCCAGCAGCCCAGGCGGACAAGGCGGTCTCTATGGCTACACCTTC. Using reference TRBV9 and TRBJ1-2 for the parts outside the CDR3, the full variable domain is DSGVTQTPKHLITATGQRVTLRCSPRSGDLSVYWYQQSLDQGLQFLIQYYNGEERAKGNILERFSAQQFPDLHSELNLSSLELGDSALYFCASSPGGQGGLYGYTFGSGTRLTVV.

The rearrangement links TRBV2 to TRBJ2-3; possibly TRBD2 for D (5 bases). Germline V gene lookup returns CDR1 SNHLY and CDR2 FYNNEI. V was cut by 4 bases and J by 0 bases, with 8 bases left in between. CDR3 size: 14 residues. DNA for the CDR3: TGTGCCAGCAGTGGTGGACTTAGCACAGATACGCAGTATTTT. Translation: CASSGGLSTDTQYF.

In its sample, this clone was seen a few times. The chain recombines TRBV7-2 with TRBJ2-1; D not certain. The CDR3 length is 13 residues. The germline V gene has CDR1 SGHTA and CDR2 FQGNSA. Deletions cut 1 base from V and 9 bases from J, with 10 bases between. The CDR3 DNA reads TGTGCCAGCAGCTTAGGTAGAGGCAGTGAGCAGTTCTTC. Translating gives CASSLGRGSEQFF.

This chain joins TRBV2 and TRBJ1-1, with D possibly TRBD1 on 5 matching bases. The V end was cut by 7 bases, the J end by 8 bases, with 11 bases between. The CDR3 has 11 amino acids. Germline V CDR1 and CDR2: SNHLY, FYNNEI. CDR3 bases: TGTGCCAGCAAGTTTGGGGGGGAAGCTTTCTTT. Residues: CASKFGGEAFF. Variable domain in full (rest from reference TRBV2 and TRBJ1-1): EPEVTQTPSHQVTQMGQEVILRCVPISNHLYFYWYRQILGQKVEFLVSFYNNEISEKSEIFDDQFSVERPDGSNFTLKIRSTKLEDSAMYFCASKFGGEAFFGQGTRLTVV.

This clone was seen more than once but under ten times. The chain couples TRBV10-3 to TRBJ1-5; no clear D. CDR3 size: 16 residues. Trimming removed 0 bases at V and 0 bases at J, with 9 bases between. CDR1 ENHRY and CDR2 SYGVKD come from the germline V gene. CDR3 protein: CAISESTGISNQPQHF. DNA for the CDR3: TGTGCCATCAGTGAGTCGACGGGGATTAGCAATCAGCCCCAGCATTTT.

V usage is TRBV11-2 and J usage is TRBJ1-4; the match to TRBD1 covers 11 bases. CDR1 is SGHAT, CDR2 FQNNGV, per germline. After removal of 5 bases from V and 6 bases from J, the junction contained 5 bases not matched to a gene. This CDR3 has 15 amino acids. CDR3 coding DNA: TGTGCCAGCAGCCCCGGGACAGGGGGTTATGAAAAACTGTTTTTT. As protein: CASSPGTGGYEKLFF.

V gene TRBV11-2 combines with J gene TRBJ1-6; 7 bases match TRBD1. CDR3 length equals 15 residues. Germline V gene sequence: CDR1 SGHAT, CDR2 FQNNGV. Trimming removed 5 bases from V and 6 bases from J; junction bases left unmatched: 7. The DNA of the CDR3 is TGTGCCAGCAGCCTCAGCCAGGGGGGTAATTCACCCCTCCACTTT. Protein product: CASSLSQGGNSPLHF. Combining the CDR3 with reference TRBV11-2 and TRBJ1-6 gives the whole variable domain EAGVAQSPRYKIIEKRQSVAFWCNPISGHATLYWYQQILGQGPKLLIQFQNNGVVDDSQLPKDRFSAERLKGVDSTLKIQPAKLEDSAVYLCASSLSQGGNSPLHFGNGTRLTVT.

The chain uses TRBV7-2 and TRBJ1-1, with D maybe TRBD1 (6 bases). Germline V gene data show CDR1 as SGHTA and CDR2 as FQGNSA. V was trimmed by 1 base and J by 11 bases, leaving 17 bases between them. This CDR3 has 14 residues. CDR3 bases: TGTGCCAGCAGCTTAGGAGGCGGGGGCGGTACCGCTTTCTTT. Translating it yields CASSLGGGGGTAFF.

The V gene is TRBV29-1, the J gene TRBJ1-1; D gene uncertain. V lost 2 bases and J lost 1, with 14 bases in between. This CDR3 has 15 residues. The germline V gene has CDR1 SQVTM and CDR2 ANQGSEA. The CDR3 DNA follows: TGCAGCGTTGAATGGTGGAGGGAGGCGAACACTGAAGCTTTCTTT. Translated: CSVEWWREANTEAFF.

This clone showed up just once. The chain joins TRBV6-9 to TRBJ2-4; TRBD2 agrees at 14 bases. The length of the CDR3 is 21 residues. CDR1 and CDR2 from the germline V gene are MNHGY and SVAAGI. After removal of 8 bases from V and 2 bases from J, the junction contained 20 bases not matched to a gene. CDR3 loop: CASGRQGRLAGGPWTKNIQYF. DNA of the CDR3: TGTGCCAGCGGCCGTCAGGGGCGACTAGCGGGGGGGCCGTGGACCAAAAACATTCAGTACTTC.